The subject of this entry is one TCR beta chain. The data stem from a study of CD8+ T cells in alopecia areata. cDNA serving as the sequencing template came from extracted, reverse transcribed RNA. Method: immunoSEQ multiplex PCR; TCRdb's copy keeps in-frame clones and lacks some. Of under 300,000 clones in the sample, over 45% were seen once. The treatment here: oral pan-JAK inhibitor, 5-10 mg twice daily. The input for sequencing was CD4+ T cells sorted from blood, taken around week 52, from a patient treated with tofacitinib. This TCR derives from a human donor with alopecia areata.

The CDR3 nucleotides read TGTGCCAGTAACCAGGACAGCTCCTATAATTCACCCCTCCACTTT. Its protein product is CASNQDSSYNSPLHF. The chain uses TRBV19 and TRBJ1-6, with a possible D match to TRBD1 (6 bases). The V gene's germline CDR1 is LNHDA and CDR2 SQIVND (reference sequence). Trimming took 7 bases from V and 0 from J, leaving 10 bases between them. The CDR3 sequence is 15 residues long.